A selection of T cell receptor beta chains follows, all from one sample in a study of blood T cell repertoires in COVID-19. Clones were sequenced by immunoSEQ multiplex PCR, and TCRdb holds only the in-frame ones, with some missing. The sample consists of just over 250,000 clones, less than 90% of them appearing once. Sequencing was performed on peripheral blood. These receptors were taken from a man aged 60 to 75 who had recovered from COVID-19. The CDR3 runs from the conserved cysteine through the conserved F or W. D genes are given only for firm matches. Not every row has a clone size; where given, it reads once, few, many or a size class.

-	-	TRBJ1-4	TRBV11-2	TGTGCCAGCAGCTTAGATCGATGGGGGCGAGCAACTAATGAAAAACTGTTTTTT	CASSLDRWGRATNEKLFF
-	-	TRBJ2-3	TRBV12-3/TRBV12-4	TGTGCCAGCAGTTTAGCGGGCAGCTGGGCGCAGTATTTT	CASSLAGSWAQYF
-	once	TRBJ1-1	TRBV7-2	TGTGCCAGCAGCCCCGGGGGGGACATGAACACTGAAGCTTTCTTT	CASSPGGDMNTEAFF
-	-	TRBJ1-5	TRBV29-1	TGCAGTGACGGAACAGGGTCCTATTGTCAGCCCCAGCATTTT	CSDGTGSYCQPQHF
-	-	TRBJ2-5	TRBV13	TGTGCCAGCAGCTTCAGTGGGGGCCCAGAGACCCAGTACTTC	CASSFSGGPETQYF
-	-	TRBJ1-6	TRBV6-4	TGTGCCAGCAGTGACTCGAAGCACAGAGCCTCTTCACCCCTCCACTTT	CASSDSKHRASSPLHF
-	-	TRBJ1-1	TRBV12-3/TRBV12-4	TGTGCCAGCAGTCAGGCGAACACTGAAGCTTTCTTT	CASSQANTEAFF
-	-	TRBJ1-1	TRBV6-2/TRBV6-3	TGTGCCAGCAGTTACTCAGGCGGCCACACTGAAGCTTTCTTT	CASSYSGGHTEAFF
-	once	TRBJ2-1	TRBV3-1/TRBV3-2	TGTGCCAGCAGCCAAGAAGCGGCGGGGAGGTACAATGAGCAGTTCTTC	CASSQEAAGRYNEQFF
TRBD1	-	TRBJ2-7	TRBV6-5	TGTGCCACCAGCCCCAGACTGGCAGGGGGCTACGAGCAGTACTTC	CATSPRLAGGYEQYF
-	-	TRBJ1-6	TRBV9	TGTGCCAGCAGCGTAGGAACGGCCGGGAGTTCGACCCTCCACTTT	CASSVGTAGSSTLHF
TRBD1	once	TRBJ1-2	TRBV10-3	TGTGCCATCAGTGAGTCCTCCCTCGGACAGGTGTTTAGTTTGTATGGCTACACCTTC	CAISESSLGQVFSLYGYTF
-	-	TRBJ2-5	TRBV21-1	TGTGCCAGCAGCAAAGTGGTTAGCGGGGGGGCCGACCAGACCCAGTACTTC	CASSKVVSGGADQTQYF
TRBD2	-	TRBJ2-1	TRBV2	TGTGCCAGAGGACTAGCGTCTTACAATGAGCAGTTCTTC	CARGLASYNEQFF
TRBD1	once	TRBJ2-5	TRBV24-1	TGTGCCACCAGTGAGCTAACAGGGGGCATGGAGACCCAGTACTTC	CATSELTGGMETQYF
TRBD2	-	TRBJ2-3	TRBV4-1	TGCGCCAGCAGCCAAACGCCAGCGGGGGGAACAGATACGCAGTATTTT	CASSQTPAGGTDTQYF
-	-	TRBJ2-3	TRBV6-2/TRBV6-3	TGTGCCAGCAGTTATGGGGCGGGGCCTAACACAGATACGCAGTATTTT	CASSYGAGPNTDTQYF
-	many	TRBJ1-1	TRBV6-4	TGTGCCAGCAGCCCTAGCCTGAACACTGAAGCTTTCTTT	CASSPSLNTEAFF
TRBD1	-	TRBJ2-1	TRBV6-2/TRBV6-3	TGTGCCAGCAGTTACTCGAGGGACAGACACAATGAGCAGTTCTTC	CASSYSRDRHNEQFF
TRBD1	-	TRBJ1-2	TRBV6-5	TGTGCCAGCAGCTCACAGGGGGTTAATGGCTACACCTTC	CASSSQGVNGYTF
-	-	TRBJ2-7	TRBV6-2/TRBV6-3	TGTGCCAGCAGTAGATCCGGGACATCTTCCGAGCAGTACTTC	CASSRSGTSSEQYF
TRBD1	-	TRBJ2-7	TRBV12-3/TRBV12-4	TGTGCCAGTGGGGACAGATTTACCTACGAGCAGTACTTC	CASGDRFTYEQYF
TRBD2	-	TRBJ2-1	TRBV7-9	TGTGCCAGCAGCCGCCTTAAGGGACTAGCGGATTACAATGAGCAGTTCTTC	CASSRLKGLADYNEQFF
-	-	TRBJ2-1	TRBV7-8	TGTGCCAGCAGCTTAGGTCAGGTGAGCTCCTACAATGAGCAGTTCTTC	CASSLGQVSSYNEQFF
-	-	TRBJ2-2	TRBV11-3	TGTGCCAGCAGCTTAGATGAATGGGGGCGGGTCGGGGAGCTGTTTTTT	CASSLDEWGRVGELFF
-	few	TRBJ2-2	TRBV30	TGTGCCTGGAGTAGAGCCGCGACAGCTAACACCGGGGAGCTGTTTTTT	CAWSRAATANTGELFF
TRBD2	-	TRBJ2-2	TRBV4-1	TGCGCCAGCAGCCAAGAGGAGAGAGCGGGGGGAAACACCGGGGAGCTGTTTTTT	CASSQEERAGGNTGELFF
-	-	TRBJ1-3	TRBV6-6	TGTGCCAGCAGTAACGGGAACACCATATATTTT	CASSNGNTIYF
TRBD1	-	TRBJ2-7	TRBV7-3	TGTGCCAGCAGCCCAACAGGGGGTCCCTTCGAGCAGTACTTC	CASSPTGGPFEQYF
-	few	TRBJ2-7	TRBV18	TGTGCCAGCTCACCAGGAGAGACAGCCCTGGGGCTCGAGCAGTACTTC	CASSPGETALGLEQYF
TRBD2	-	TRBJ2-1	TRBV18	TGTGCCAGCTCACCACCTCTCATAGCGGGGGGGCTCGGTGAGCAGTTCTTC	CASSPPLIAGGLGEQFF
TRBD2	-	TRBJ2-3	TRBV7-6	TGTGCCAGCAGCCCGACTAGCGGGGGGGCCTCGGGTACGCAGTATTTT	CASSPTSGGASGTQYF
TRBD1	-	TRBJ2-3	TRBV7-9	TGTGCCAGCAGCTTAGTGGTCAGGGGGACAGATACGCAGTATTTT	CASSLVVRGTDTQYF
-	-	TRBJ2-7	TRBV12-1	TGTGCCAGCAGCATATACAGGGACGTACGCGAGCAGTACTTC	CASSIYRDVREQYF
TRBD1	-	TRBJ1-4	TRBV2	TGTGCCAGCAGACCCCCGTGGGGCACAGGGGTCGAAGAAAAACTGTTTTTT	CASRPPWGTGVEEKLFF
-	-	TRBJ1-1	TRBV12-3/TRBV12-4	TGTGCCAGCAGTTTATTGGTGGAGGCTTTCTTT	CASSLLVEAFF
TRBD1	once	TRBJ1-3	TRBV24-1	TGTGCCACCAGTGACGGGACCGGGACAGGGGGCCCGGGAAACACCATATATTTT	CATSDGTGTGGPGNTIYF
-	once	TRBJ1-2	TRBV14	TGTGCCAGCAGCCAAGAAGGGGGCTATGGCTACACCTTC	CASSQEGGYGYTF
TRBD1	-	TRBJ1-5	TRBV5-8	TGTGCCAGCAGCTTATCCCCGACAGGGGGGCTTTATAGCAATCAGCCCCAGCATTTT	CASSLSPTGGLYSNQPQHF
-	-	TRBJ2-5	TRBV5-1	TGCGCCAGCAGCTTGGCCGGTTCCTTAATACAAGAGACCCAGTACTTC	CASSLAGSLIQETQYF
-	-	TRBJ2-7	TRBV7-9	TGTGCCAGCAGCTTAGCCCCAGTCTACGAGCAGTACTTC	CASSLAPVYEQYF
-	-	TRBJ2-2	TRBV24-1	TGTGCCACCAGTGATTTGTGGGGCCGCAACACCGGGGAGCTGTTTTTT	CATSDLWGRNTGELFF
TRBD1	-	TRBJ1-1	TRBV29-1	TGCAGCGCACAACAGGGGTGGGACACTGAAGCTTTCTTT	CSAQQGWDTEAFF
TRBD1	-	TRBJ1-5	TRBV18	TGTGCCAGCTCCCTCCCGGGACAGGGGACCTCCTACAGCAATCAGCCCCAGCATTTT	CASSLPGQGTSYSNQPQHF
-	-	TRBJ2-7	TRBV7-9	TGTGCCAGCAGCTTAACTAGCCAAACCTACGAGCAGTACTTC	CASSLTSQTYEQYF
-	-	TRBJ1-1	TRBV6-5	TGTGCCAGCAGTTCACCGGGGAACACTGAAGCTTTCTTT	CASSSPGNTEAFF
TRBD1	few	TRBJ1-1	TRBV7-2	TGTGCCAGCAGCTTTGGACAGGGCAGTAATACTGAAGCTTTCTTT	CASSFGQGSNTEAFF
TRBD2	-	TRBJ2-3	TRBV6-4	TGTGCCAGCAGCCAGATAGCGGGGGGCCGGAATACGCAGTATTTT	CASSQIAGGRNTQYF
-	-	TRBJ2-3	TRBV7-8	TGTGCCAGCAGCTTGTTGGTACAGGGCACAGATACGCAGTATTTT	CASSLLVQGTDTQYF
TRBD1	-	TRBJ2-2	TRBV6-5	TGTGCCAGCAGTCGGACAGGGCGCACCGGGGAGCTGTTTTTT	CASSRTGRTGELFF
-	-	TRBJ1-1	TRBV9	TGTGCCAGCAGCGTAGAGCAAAGAGACGGAGGAGTTGAAGCTTTCTTT	CASSVEQRDGGVEAFF
-	once	TRBJ2-2	TRBV15	TGTGCCACCAGCAGAGATGGACAAAACACCGGGGAGCTGTTTTTT	CATSRDGQNTGELFF
TRBD1	-	TRBJ1-5	TRBV6-2/TRBV6-3	TGTGCCAGCAGTCGGACAGGGGTAGGCAATCAGCCCCAGCATTTT	CASSRTGVGNQPQHF
-	-	TRBJ1-1	TRBV7-9	TGTGCCAGCAGCTTAGCGAGACAGCAGAACACTGAAGCTTTCTTT	CASSLARQQNTEAFF
TRBD1	once	TRBJ1-6	TRBV5-4	TGTGCCAGCAGCTTGGGACAGGGCTATAATTCACCCCTCCACTTT	CASSLGQGYNSPLHF